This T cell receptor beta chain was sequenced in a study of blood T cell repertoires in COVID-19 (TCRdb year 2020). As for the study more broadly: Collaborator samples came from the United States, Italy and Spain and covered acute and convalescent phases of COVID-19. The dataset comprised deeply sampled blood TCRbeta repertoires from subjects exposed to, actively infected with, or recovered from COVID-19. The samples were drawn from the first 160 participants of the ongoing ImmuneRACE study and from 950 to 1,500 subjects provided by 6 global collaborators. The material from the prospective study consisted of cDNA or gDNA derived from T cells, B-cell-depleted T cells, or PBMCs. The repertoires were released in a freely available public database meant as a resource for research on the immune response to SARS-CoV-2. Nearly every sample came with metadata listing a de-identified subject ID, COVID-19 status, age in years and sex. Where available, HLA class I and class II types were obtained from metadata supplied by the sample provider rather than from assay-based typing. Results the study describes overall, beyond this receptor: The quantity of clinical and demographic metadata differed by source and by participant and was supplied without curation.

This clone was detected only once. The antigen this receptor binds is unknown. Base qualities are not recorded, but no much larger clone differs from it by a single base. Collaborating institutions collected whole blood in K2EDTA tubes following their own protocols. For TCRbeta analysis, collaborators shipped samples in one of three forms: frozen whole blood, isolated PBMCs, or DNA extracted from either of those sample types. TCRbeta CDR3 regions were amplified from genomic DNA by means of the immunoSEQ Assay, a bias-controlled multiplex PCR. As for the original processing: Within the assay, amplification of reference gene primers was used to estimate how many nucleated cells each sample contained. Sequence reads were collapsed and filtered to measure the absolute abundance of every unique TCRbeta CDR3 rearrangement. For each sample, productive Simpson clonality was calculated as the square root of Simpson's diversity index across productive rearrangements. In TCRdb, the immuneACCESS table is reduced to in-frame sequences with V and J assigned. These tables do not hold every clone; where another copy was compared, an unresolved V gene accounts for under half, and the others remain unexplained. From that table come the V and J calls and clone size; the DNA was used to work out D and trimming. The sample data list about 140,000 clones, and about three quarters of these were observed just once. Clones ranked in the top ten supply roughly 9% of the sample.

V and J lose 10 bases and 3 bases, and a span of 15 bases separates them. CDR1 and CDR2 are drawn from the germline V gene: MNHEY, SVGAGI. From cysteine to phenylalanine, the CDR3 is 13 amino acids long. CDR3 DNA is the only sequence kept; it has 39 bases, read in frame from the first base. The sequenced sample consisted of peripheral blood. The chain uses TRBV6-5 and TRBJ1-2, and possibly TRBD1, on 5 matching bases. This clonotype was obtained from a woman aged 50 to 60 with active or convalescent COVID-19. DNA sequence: TGTGCCACCACCCGGAGGGGAGACTATGGCTACACCTTC. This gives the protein CATTRRGDYGYTF.